Following are 9 T cell receptor beta chains from one sample sequenced in a study of T cells in Graves' hyperthyroidism and ophthalmopathy. Using RNA transcripts as the source, TCR beta CDR3 regions were amplified. HTBI primers drove first-round RT-PCR of the TCR CDR3. TCRdb redid the calling of the multiplex PCR reads with MiXCR, one entry per CDR3 protein. The table includes roughly 700,000 distinct CDR3 sequences, roughly 17% detected once. The sequencing input was blood. These receptors all come from a middle-aged man with Graves' hyperthyroidism.

This clonotype has ten or more counts. This chain connects TRBV13 to TRBJ2-5, with TRBD1 matching over 9 bases. Trimming at V came to 5 bases and at J to 4 bases, leaving 8 bases not matched to a gene. CDR1 and CDR2 (germline): PRHDT, FYEKMQ (reference sequence). The CDR3 contains 15 residues. The CDR3 nucleotides read TGTGCCAGCAGCCCAGGGACAGGGTGGGGAGAGACCCAGTACTTC. As protein: CASSPGTGWGETQYF.

On this clonotype itself: Possible read error: a much larger clone is one base away. The J gene is TRBJ2-6, the V gene TRBV10-3, with D tentatively TRBD1 or TRBD2 (5 bases each). This CDR3 spans 18 amino acids. The V gene's germline CDR1 is ENHRY and CDR2 SYGVKD. DNA of the CDR3: TGTGCCGTCAGTGAGTCCCGGGACGGACTCTCTGGGGCCAACGTCCTGACTTTC. Protein: CAVSESRDGLSGANVLTF.

This clonotype was seen only a few times. V usage is TRBV29-1 and J usage is TRBJ2-5, with TRBD2 matching over 12 bases. The germline CDR1 and CDR2 sequences are SQVTM and ANQGSEA. V shed 5 bases, J shed 2 bases, and the junction held 6 bases outside the gene matches. This CDR3 spans 15 amino acids. In DNA, the CDR3 is TGCAGCGTTACACTAGCGGGAGGCTCGCAAGAGACCCAGTACTTC. Its protein product is CSVTLAGGSQETQYF.

This clonotype was detected many times. This sequence joins TRBV28 and TRBJ1-1, with D possibly TRBD1 on 6 matching bases. The V gene lost 4 bases and the J gene lost 2 bases, with 8 bases spanning the gap. The CDR3 loop spans 13 amino acids. Germline-derived CDR1 and CDR2 are MDHEN and SYDVKM. In DNA, the CDR3 is TGTGCCAGCAGTTACAGGGAAAACACTGAAGCTTTCTTT. Translation: CASSYRENTEAFF.

This clonotype was recorded many times. The genes are TRBV28 and TRBJ2-7; the D gene could be TRBD1 or TRBD2 (5 bases each). V gave up 5 bases and J gave up 5 bases, with 16 bases separating them. Germline-derived CDR1 and CDR2 are MDHEN and SYDVKM. CDR3 length equals 14 residues. CDR3 sequence (DNA): TGTGCCAGCAGTCCTCCCGGGACCCGGAACGAGCAGTACTTC. This gives the protein CASSPPGTRNEQYF.

This clonotype came up many times. The chain recombines TRBV18 with TRBJ2-1; D call uncertain. Germline V gene data show CDR1 as KGHSH and CDR2 as LQKENI. The V end lost 0 bases, the J end lost 5 bases, and 8 bases lay between the germline ends. CDR3 length: 14 amino acids. The CDR3 spells CASSPPRADNEQFF. Written as DNA, the CDR3 is TGTGCCAGCTCACCACCTAGGGCGGACAATGAGCAGTTCTTC.

This clonotype was seen repeatedly, ten times or more. V usage is TRBV11-2 and J usage is TRBJ2-3; 12 nucleotides match TRBD2. Unmatched junction bases numbered 12, after V lost 5 bases and J lost 6 bases. This CDR3 contains 17 residues. From germline, CDR1 is SGHAT and CDR2 FQNNGV. CDR3 sequence reads: CASSVGTSGPPVDTQYF. In nucleotides, the CDR3 is TGTGCCAGCAGCGTAGGGACTAGCGGGCCCCCGGTGGATACGCAGTATTTT.

This clonotype occurred many times. This chain connects TRBV28 to TRBJ2-5; 10 bases line up with TRBD1. CDR3 length: 14 amino acids. CDR1 and CDR2 (germline): MDHEN, SYDVKM. Trimming removed 2 bases from V and 9 bases from J; junction bases left unmatched: 6. Written as DNA, the CDR3 is TGTGCCAGCAGTTTACATGGGACAGGGGCGTCCCAGTACTTC. Its protein product is CASSLHGTGASQYF.

About this clonotype: A read error may produce the germline difference seen at one junction end. This chain uses TRBV27 with TRBJ1-5, with a weak D call TRBD1 (5 bases). The CDR3 has 12 amino acids. The V gene's germline CDR1 is MNHEY and CDR2 SMNVEV (reference sequence). The CDR3 loop is CASSQGSQPQRF. The CDR3 region has the DNA TGTGCCAGCAGCCAGGGATCGCAGCCCCAGCGTTTT.